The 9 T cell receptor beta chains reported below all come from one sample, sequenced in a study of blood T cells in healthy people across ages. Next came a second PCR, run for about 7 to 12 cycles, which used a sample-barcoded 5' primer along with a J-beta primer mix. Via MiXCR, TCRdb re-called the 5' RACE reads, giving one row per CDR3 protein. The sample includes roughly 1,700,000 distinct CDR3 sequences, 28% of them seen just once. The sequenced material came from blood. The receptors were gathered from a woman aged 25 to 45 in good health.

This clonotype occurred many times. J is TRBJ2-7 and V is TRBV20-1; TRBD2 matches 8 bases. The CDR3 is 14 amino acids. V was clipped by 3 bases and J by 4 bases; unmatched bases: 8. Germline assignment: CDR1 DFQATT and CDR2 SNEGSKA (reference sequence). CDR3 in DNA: TGCAGTGCTAGCTCAGCGGGGGCCCCGTACGAGCAGTACTTC. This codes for CSASSAGAPYEQYF.

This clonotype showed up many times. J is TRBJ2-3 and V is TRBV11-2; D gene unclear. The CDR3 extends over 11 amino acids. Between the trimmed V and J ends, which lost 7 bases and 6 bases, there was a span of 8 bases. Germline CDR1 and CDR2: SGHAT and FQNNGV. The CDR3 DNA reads TGTGCCAGCACGACGGGTGATACGCAGTATTTT. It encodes CASTTGDTQYF.

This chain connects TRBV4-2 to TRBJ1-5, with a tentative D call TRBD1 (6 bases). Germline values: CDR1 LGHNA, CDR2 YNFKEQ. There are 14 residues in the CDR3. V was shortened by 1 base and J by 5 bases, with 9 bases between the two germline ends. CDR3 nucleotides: TGTGCCAGCAGCCAAGCGGGGGCTGATCAGCCCCAGCATTTT. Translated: CASSQAGADQPQHF.

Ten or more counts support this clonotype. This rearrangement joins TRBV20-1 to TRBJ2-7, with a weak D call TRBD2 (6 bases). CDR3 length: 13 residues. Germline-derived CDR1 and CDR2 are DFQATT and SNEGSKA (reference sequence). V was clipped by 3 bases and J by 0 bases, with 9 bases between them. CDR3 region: CSASSGVSYEQYF. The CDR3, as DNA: TGCAGTGCTAGTAGCGGTGTCTCCTACGAGCAGTACTTC.

The CDR3 region is CASSLQGDSYNEQFF. CDR3 coding DNA: TGTGCCAGCAGTTTGCAGGGGGACTCCTACAATGAGCAGTTCTTC. The chain uses TRBV27 and TRBJ2-1, with 7 bases aligning to TRBD1. The CDR3 sequence is 15 residues long. The V segment lost 3 bases and the J segment 0 bases; nucleotides outside the gene matches: 2. Per germline, CDR1 MNHEY and CDR2 SMNVEV (reference sequence).

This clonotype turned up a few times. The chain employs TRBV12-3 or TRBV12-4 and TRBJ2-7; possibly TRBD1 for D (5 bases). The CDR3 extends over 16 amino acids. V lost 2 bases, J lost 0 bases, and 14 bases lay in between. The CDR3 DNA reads TGTGCCAGCAGTTTAAAAGGGGTTGCCCCCTCCTACGAGCAGTACTTC. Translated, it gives CASSLKGVAPSYEQYF.

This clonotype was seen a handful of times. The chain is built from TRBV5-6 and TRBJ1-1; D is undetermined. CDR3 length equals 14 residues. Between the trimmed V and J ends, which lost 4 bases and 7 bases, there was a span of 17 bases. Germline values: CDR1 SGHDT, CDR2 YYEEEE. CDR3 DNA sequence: TGTGCCAGCAGCGCCCCAGCGGCAGAGAATGAAGCTTTCTTT. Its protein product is CASSAPAAENEAFF.

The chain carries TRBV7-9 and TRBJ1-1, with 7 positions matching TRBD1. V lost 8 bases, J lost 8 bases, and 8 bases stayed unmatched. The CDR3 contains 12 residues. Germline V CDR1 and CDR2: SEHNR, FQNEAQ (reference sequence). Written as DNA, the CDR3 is TGTGCCAGCGGTCGGGACAGAGTAGAAGCTTTCTTT. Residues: CASGRDRVEAFF.

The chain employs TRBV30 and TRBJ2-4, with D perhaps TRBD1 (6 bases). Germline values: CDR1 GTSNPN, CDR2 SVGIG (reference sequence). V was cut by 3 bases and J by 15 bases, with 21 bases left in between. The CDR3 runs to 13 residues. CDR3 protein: CAWSISVQGTTYF. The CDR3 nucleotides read TGTGCCTGGAGCATTTCGGTCCAGGGGACGACGTACTTC.